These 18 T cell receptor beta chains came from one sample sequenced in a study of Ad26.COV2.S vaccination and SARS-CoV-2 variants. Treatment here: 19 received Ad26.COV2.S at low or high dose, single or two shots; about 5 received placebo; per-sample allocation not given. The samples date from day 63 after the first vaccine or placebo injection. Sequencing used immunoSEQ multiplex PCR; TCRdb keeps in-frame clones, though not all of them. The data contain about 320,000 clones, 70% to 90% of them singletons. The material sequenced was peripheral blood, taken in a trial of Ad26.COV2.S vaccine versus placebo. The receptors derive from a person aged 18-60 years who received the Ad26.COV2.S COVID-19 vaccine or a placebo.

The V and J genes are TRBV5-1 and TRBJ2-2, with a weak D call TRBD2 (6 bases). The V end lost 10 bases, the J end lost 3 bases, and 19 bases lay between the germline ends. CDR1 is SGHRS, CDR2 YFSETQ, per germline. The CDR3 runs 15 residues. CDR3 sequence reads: CASWPGGGDTGELFF. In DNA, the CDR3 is TGCGCCTCCTGGCCCGGGGGAGGCGACACCGGGGAGCTGTTTTTT.

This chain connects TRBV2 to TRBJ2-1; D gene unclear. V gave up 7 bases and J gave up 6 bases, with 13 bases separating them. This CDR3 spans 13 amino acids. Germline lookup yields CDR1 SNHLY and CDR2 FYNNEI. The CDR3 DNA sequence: TGTGCCAGCACCGATGGCGGCATCAATGAGCAGTTCTTC. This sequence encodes CASTDGGINEQFF.

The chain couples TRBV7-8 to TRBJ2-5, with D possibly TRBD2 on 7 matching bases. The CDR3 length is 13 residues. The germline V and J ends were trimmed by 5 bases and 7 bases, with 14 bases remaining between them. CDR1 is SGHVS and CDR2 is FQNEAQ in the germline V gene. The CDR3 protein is CASSQRGEGTQYF. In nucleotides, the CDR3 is TGTGCCAGCAGCCAGAGGGGGGAGGGGACCCAGTACTTC.

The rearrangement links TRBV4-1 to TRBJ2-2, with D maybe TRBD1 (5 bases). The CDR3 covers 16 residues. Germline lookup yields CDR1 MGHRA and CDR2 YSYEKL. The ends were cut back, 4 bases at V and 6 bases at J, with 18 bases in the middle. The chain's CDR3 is CASSPGSGLGPGELFF. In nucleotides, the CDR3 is TGCGCCAGCAGCCCAGGTTCCGGTCTGGGGCCCGGGGAGCTGTTTTTT.

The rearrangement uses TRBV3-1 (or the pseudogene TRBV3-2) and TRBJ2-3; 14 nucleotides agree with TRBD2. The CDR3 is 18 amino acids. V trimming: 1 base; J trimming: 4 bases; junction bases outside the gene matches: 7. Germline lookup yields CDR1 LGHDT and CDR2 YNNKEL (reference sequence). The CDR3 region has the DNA TGTGCCAGCAGCCAAGCCTTGACTAGCGGGGGGGCCGCAGATACGCAGTATTTT. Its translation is CASSQALTSGGAADTQYF.

The CDR3 loop is CASSFNRENTEAFF. CDR3 bases: TGTGCCAGCAGCTTCAACAGGGAGAACACTGAAGCTTTCTTT. The J gene is TRBJ1-1, the V gene TRBV7-9; D might be TRBD1 (6 bases). CDR3 length equals 14 residues. Germline CDR1 is SEHNR and CDR2 is FQNEAQ (reference sequence). V lost 3 bases to trimming and J lost 1 base, with 9 bases between them.

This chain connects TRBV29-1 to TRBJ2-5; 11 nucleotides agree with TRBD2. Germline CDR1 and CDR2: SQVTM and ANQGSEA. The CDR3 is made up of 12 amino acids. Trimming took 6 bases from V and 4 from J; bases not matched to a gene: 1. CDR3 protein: CSVGTSGETQYF. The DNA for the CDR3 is TGCAGCGTGGGGACTAGCGGAGAGACCCAGTACTTC.

The CDR3 protein is CASSFSDPTYEQYF. The CDR3 bases are TGCGCCAGCAGCTTTTCGGACCCGACGTACGAGCAGTACTTC. V is TRBV5-1 and J is TRBJ2-7; D unclear. This CDR3 has 14 amino acids. Trimming pared 2 bases from V and 4 bases from J, leaving 13 bases between. Germline CDR1 reads SGHRS; CDR2 reads YFSETQ.

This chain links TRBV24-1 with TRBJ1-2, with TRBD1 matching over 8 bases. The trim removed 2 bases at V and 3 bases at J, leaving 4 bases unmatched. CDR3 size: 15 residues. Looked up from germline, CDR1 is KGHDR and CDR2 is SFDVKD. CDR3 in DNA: TGTGCCACCAGTGATTCGGGGGACAGGTACTATGGCTACACCTTC. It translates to CATSDSGDRYYGYTF.

This CDR3 is CASSLARSSSYNEQFF. The CDR3 region has the DNA TGTGCCAGCAGCTTAGCGCGCAGTAGCTCCTACAATGAGCAGTTCTTC. The gene calls are TRBV7-9 and TRBJ2-1, with D unclear. Trimming cost V 0 bases and J 0 bases, with 9 bases left between them. CDR1 and CDR2 (germline): SEHNR, FQNEAQ (reference sequence). This CDR3 spans 16 amino acids.

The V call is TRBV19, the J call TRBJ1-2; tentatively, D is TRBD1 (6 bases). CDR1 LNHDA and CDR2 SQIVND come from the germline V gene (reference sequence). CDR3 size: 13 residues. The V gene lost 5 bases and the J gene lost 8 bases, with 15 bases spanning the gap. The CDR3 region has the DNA TGTGCCAGTAGTGTGACAGGCCCTGGGGGCTACACCTTC. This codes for CASSVTGPGGYTF.

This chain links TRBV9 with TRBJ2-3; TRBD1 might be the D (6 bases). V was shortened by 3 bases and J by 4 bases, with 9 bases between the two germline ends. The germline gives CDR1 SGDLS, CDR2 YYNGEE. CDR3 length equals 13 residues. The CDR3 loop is CASSEQGPDTQYF. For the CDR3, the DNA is TGTGCCAGCAGCGAACAGGGCCCAGATACGCAGTATTTT.

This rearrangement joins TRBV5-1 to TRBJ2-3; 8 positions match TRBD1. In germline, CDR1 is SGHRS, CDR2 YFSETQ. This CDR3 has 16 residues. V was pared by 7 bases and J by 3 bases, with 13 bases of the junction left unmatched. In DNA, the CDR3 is TGCGCCAGCCGTGATCTGACGACAGGGGAAACAGATACGCAGTATTTT. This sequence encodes CASRDLTTGETDTQYF.

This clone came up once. The CDR3 loop is CASSLSGGTPEQYF. CDR3 sequence (DNA): TGTGCCAGCAGCCTTAGCGGGGGGACTCCCGAGCAGTACTTC. The chain combines TRBV13 with TRBJ2-7; 10 nucleotides align to TRBD2. This CDR3 contains 14 residues. Germline trimming cut 5 bases from V and 6 bases from J; bases unmatched to any gene: 7. CDR1 and CDR2 from the germline V gene are PRHDT and FYEKMQ (reference sequence). The whole variable domain, remainder taken from reference TRBV13 and TRBJ2-7, is AAGVIQSPRHLIKEKRETATLKCYPIPRHDTVYWYQQGPGQDPQFLISFYEKMQSDKGSIPDRFSAQQFSDYHSELNMSSLELGDSALYFCASSLSGGTPEQYFGPGTRLTVT.

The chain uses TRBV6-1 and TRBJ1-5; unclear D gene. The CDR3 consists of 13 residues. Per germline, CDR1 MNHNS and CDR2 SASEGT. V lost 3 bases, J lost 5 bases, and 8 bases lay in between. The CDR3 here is CASSDGQHQPQHF. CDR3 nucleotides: TGTGCCAGCAGTGATGGGCAGCATCAGCCCCAGCATTTT.

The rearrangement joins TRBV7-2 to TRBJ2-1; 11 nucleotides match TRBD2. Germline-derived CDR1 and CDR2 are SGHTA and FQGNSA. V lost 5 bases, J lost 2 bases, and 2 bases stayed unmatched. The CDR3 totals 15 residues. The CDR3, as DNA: TGTGCCAGCAGCCGTAGCGGGGGGGCCTACAATGAGCAGTTCTTC. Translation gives CASSRSGGAYNEQFF.

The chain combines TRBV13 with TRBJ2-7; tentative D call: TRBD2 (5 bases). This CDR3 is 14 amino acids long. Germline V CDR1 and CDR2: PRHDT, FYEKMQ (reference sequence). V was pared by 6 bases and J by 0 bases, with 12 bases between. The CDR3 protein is CASSRTESSYEQYF. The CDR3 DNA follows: TGTGCCAGCAGTCGGACTGAGAGCTCCTACGAGCAGTACTTC.

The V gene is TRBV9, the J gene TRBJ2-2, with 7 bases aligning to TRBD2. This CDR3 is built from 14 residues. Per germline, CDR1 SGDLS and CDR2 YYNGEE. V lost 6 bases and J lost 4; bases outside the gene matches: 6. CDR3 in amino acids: CASNPWGGTGELFF. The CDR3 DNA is TGTGCCAGCAACCCGTGGGGGGGCACCGGGGAGCTGTTTTTT.